This T cell receptor beta chain appears in the sequencing data of a study of blood T cell repertoires in COVID-19. For the study at large: T cells, B-cell-depleted T cells, or PBMCs provided the cDNA or gDNA that served as material.

Under the authors' procedure: Estimates of nucleated cell counts were drawn from the amplification of reference gene primers. Produced via immunoSEQ multiplex PCR; TCRdb's table is partial and in-frame only. The DNA was the basis for D and trimming; V, J and clone size are from that table. The sample lists some 57,000 clones, 91% occurring once. Specimen: peripheral blood. The clonotype originates from a man aged 45 to 65 with active COVID-19.

CDR3 amino acids: CASSPGQGGGEQYF. CDR3 DNA: TGTGCCAGCTCACCAGGACAGGGGGGTGGCGAGCAGTACTTC. The J gene is TRBJ2-7, the V gene TRBV18; 10 bases map to TRBD1. This CDR3 comprises 14 residues. Germline CDR1 reads KGHSH; CDR2 reads LQKENI. Trimming took 2 bases from V and 6 from J; bases not matched to a gene: 4.